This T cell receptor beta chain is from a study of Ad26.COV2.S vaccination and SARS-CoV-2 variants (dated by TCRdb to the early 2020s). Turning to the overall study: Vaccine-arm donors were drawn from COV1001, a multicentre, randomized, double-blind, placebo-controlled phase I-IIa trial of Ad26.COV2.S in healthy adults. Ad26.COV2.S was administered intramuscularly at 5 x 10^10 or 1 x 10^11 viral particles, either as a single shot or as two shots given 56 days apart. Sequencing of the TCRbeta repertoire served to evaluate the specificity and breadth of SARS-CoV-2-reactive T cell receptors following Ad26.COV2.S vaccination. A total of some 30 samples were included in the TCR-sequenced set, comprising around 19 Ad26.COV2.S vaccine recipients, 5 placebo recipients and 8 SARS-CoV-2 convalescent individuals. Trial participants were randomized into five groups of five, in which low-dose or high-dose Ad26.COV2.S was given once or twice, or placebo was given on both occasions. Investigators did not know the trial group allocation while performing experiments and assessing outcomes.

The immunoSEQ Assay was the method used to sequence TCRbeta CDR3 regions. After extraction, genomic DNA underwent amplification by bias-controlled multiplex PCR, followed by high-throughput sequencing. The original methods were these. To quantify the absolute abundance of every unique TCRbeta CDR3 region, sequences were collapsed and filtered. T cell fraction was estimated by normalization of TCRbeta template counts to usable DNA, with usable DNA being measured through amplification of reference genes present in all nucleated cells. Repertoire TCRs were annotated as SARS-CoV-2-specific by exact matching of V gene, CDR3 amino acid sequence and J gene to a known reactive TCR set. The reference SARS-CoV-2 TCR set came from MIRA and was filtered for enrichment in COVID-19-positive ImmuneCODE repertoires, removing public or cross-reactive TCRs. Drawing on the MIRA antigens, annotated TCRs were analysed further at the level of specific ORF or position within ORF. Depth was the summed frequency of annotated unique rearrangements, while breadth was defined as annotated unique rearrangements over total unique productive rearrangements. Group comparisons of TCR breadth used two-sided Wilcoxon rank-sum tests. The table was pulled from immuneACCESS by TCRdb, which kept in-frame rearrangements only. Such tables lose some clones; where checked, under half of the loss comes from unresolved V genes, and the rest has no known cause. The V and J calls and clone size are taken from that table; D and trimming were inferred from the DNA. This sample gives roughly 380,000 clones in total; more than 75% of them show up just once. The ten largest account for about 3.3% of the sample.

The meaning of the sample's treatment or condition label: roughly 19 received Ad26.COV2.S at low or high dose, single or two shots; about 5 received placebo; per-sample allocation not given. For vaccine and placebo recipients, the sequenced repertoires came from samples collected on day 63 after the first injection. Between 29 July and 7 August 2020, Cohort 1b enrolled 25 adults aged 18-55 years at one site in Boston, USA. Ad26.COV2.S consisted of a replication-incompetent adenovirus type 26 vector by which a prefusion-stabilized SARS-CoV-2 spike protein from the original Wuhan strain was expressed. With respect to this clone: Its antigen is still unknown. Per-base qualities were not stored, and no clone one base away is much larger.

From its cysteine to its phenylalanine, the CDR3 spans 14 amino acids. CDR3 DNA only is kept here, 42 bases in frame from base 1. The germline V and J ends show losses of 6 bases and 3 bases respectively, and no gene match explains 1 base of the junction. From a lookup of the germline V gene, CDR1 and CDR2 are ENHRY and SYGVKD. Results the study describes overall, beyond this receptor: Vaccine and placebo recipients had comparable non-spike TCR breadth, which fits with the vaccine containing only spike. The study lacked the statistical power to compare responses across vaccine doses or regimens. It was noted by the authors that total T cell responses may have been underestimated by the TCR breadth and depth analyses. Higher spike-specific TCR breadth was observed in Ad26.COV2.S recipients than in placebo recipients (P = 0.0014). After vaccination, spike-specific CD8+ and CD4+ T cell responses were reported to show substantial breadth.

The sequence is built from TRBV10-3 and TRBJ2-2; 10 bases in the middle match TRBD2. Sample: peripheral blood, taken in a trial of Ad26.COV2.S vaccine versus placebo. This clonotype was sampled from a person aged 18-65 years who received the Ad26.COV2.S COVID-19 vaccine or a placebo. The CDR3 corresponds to CAIRGLADTGELFF. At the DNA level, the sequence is TGTGCCATCAGAGGACTAGCGGACACCGGGGAGCTGTTTTTT.